The 20 T cell receptor beta chains listed next were all sequenced from one sample in a study of blood T cells in healthy people across ages. Sample-barcoded 5' priming and a J-beta primer mix drove a second PCR of about 6 to 11 cycles. TCRdb itself ran the 5' RACE reads through MiXCR, one entry per CDR3 protein. Here the sample spans over 1,300,000 distinct CDR3 sequences, approximately 59% being singletons. Sequencing was carried out using blood. These receptors all stem from a young man in good health.

The chain has TRBV11-2 and TRBJ1-4, with 7 bases matching TRBD1. V lost 5 bases and J lost 8; bases outside the gene matches: 8. Germline lookup yields CDR1 SGHAT and CDR2 FQNNGV. The CDR3 loop spans 14 amino acids. CDR3 DNA sequence: TGTGCCAGCAGCCAGGACAGGATGTCGGAAAAACTGTTTTTT. Protein product: CASSQDRMSEKLFF.

A few counts support this clonotype. V is TRBV7-2 and J is TRBJ2-1; maybe TRBD2 (6 bases). The CDR3 covers 15 residues. The V end lost 5 bases, the J end lost 8 bases, and 19 bases lay between the germline ends. From germline, CDR1 is SGHTA and CDR2 FQGNSA. The CDR3 sequence is CASSPIELAIDEQFF. CDR3 bases: TGTGCCAGCAGCCCTATAGAGCTAGCGATCGATGAGCAGTTCTTC.

V and J are TRBV7-9 and TRBJ2-4, with 7 bases matching TRBD2. The CDR3 has 16 amino acids. After removal of 5 bases from V and 6 bases from J, the junction contained 13 bases not matched to a gene. Germline V gives CDR1 SEHNR, CDR2 FQNEAQ (reference sequence). CDR3 amino acids: CASSPDGGGSGNIQYF. As DNA, the CDR3 is TGTGCCAGCAGCCCCGATGGGGGGGGTTCGGGAAACATTCAGTACTTC.

This chain joins TRBV20-1 and TRBJ1-4; maybe TRBD1 (6 bases). V was pared by 0 bases and J by 7 bases, with 21 bases between. This CDR3 contains 17 residues. CDR1 and CDR2 (germline): DFQATT, SNEGSKA (reference sequence). The CDR3 DNA is TGCAGTGCTAGAGATCTTTTTTCGGGGCAGGGGACTGAAAAACTGTTTTTT. Protein: CSARDLFSGQGTEKLFF.

V usage is TRBV27 and J usage is TRBJ2-6; the D gene is possibly TRBD1 (5 bases). The germline CDR1 and CDR2 sequences are MNHEY and SMNVEV (reference sequence). Trimming stripped 6 bases from V and 4 bases from J, with 13 bases between. The CDR3 extends over 15 amino acids. Here the CDR3 reads CASRGSGYGANVLTF. The CDR3, as DNA: TGTGCCAGCAGAGGTTCAGGGTACGGGGCCAACGTCCTGACTTTC.

The chain links TRBV6-2 or TRBV6-3 to TRBJ2-2; 10 bases are a match to TRBD2. Germline assignment: CDR1 MNHEY and CDR2 SVGEGT. After removal of 7 bases from V and 1 base from J, the junction contained 9 bases not matched to a gene. The CDR3 contains 17 residues. CDR3 nucleotide sequence: TGTGCCAGCAAAAAGCGGGAGGGAATATTGAACACCGGGGAGCTGTTTTTT. Its translation is CASKKREGILNTGELFF.

The sample holds a few counts of this clonotype. The chain employs TRBV4-1 and TRBJ1-4, with TRBD1 matching over 10 bases. CDR1 and CDR2 from the germline V gene are MGHRA and YSYEKL. This CDR3 has 17 residues. V shed 2 bases and J 8 bases; nucleotides not matched to a gene: 11. CDR3 sequence reads: CASSQPTMTGGEEKLFF. As DNA, the CDR3 is TGCGCCAGCAGCCAACCTACGATGACAGGGGGCGAAGAAAAACTGTTTTTT.

The gene calls are TRBV3-1 and TRBJ1-2; D is possibly TRBD1 (5 bases). CDR3 length: 17 residues. V was cut by 3 bases and J by 7 bases, with 24 bases left in between. CDR1 LGHDT and CDR2 YNNKEL come from the germline V gene (reference sequence). The CDR3 sequence is CASSHEDLGRAYFGYTF. The CDR3 region has the DNA TGTGCCAGCAGCCATGAAGATCTGGGCAGGGCGTATTTTGGCTACACCTTC.

The table lists this clonotype with a count of one. The genes are TRBV12-5 and TRBJ2-5; D tentatively reads TRBD1 or TRBD2 (5 bases each). TRBJ2-7 explains the end of the DNA better; the J call may be wrong. CDR3 length: 15 residues. CDR1 is LGHNT and CDR2 is FRNRAP in the germline V gene. The CDR3 protein is CASGSMGDGTYEQYF. The CDR3 region has the DNA TGTGCTAGTGGTTCGATGGGGGACGGAACCTACGAGCAGTACTTC.

This clonotype was seen repeatedly, ten times or more. This chain connects TRBV20-1 to TRBJ1-5, with a weak D call TRBD1 (5 bases). The V and J ends lost 7 bases and 7 bases respectively, with 14 bases between them. The CDR3 contains 12 residues. Germline V CDR1 and CDR2: DFQATT, SNEGSKA (reference sequence). Here the CDR3 DNA reads TGCAGTGTTCGGCAGGGTGAACAGCCCCAGCATTTT. Amino acids: CSVRQGEQPQHF.

The rearrangement uses TRBV18 and TRBJ2-4; 12 bases are shared with TRBD2. The germline gives CDR1 KGHSH, CDR2 LQKENI. The CDR3 extends over 16 amino acids. V lost 3 bases and J lost 0; bases outside the gene matches: 0. CDR3 bases: TGTGCCAGCTCACCGGGACTAGCGGGAGCCAAAAACATTCAGTACTTC. This encodes CASSPGLAGAKNIQYF.

The rearrangement links TRBV28 to TRBJ2-7; TRBD2 aligns across 8 bases. V gave up 4 bases and J gave up 6 bases; unmatched junction bases: 8. The CDR3 has 14 amino acids. Germline lookup yields CDR1 MDHEN and CDR2 SYDVKM. In nucleotides, the CDR3 is TGTGCCAGCAGTTGGGCTAGCGGGTTTGGCGAGCAGTACTTC. Its translation is CASSWASGFGEQYF.

J is TRBJ2-5 and V is TRBV15; unclear D gene. Germline CDR1 is LNHNV and CDR2 is YYDKDF (reference sequence). Trimming took 0 bases from V and 11 from J, leaving 22 bases between them. This CDR3 comprises 16 residues. The CDR3 nucleotides read TGTGCCACCAGCAGAGATCCCTCCGCCTCCCGCGATGAGCAGTACTTC. Protein sequence: CATSRDPSASRDEQYF.

This clonotype has more than one count but fewer than ten. V usage is TRBV20-1 and J usage is TRBJ1-4; D remains unclear. There are 15 residues in the CDR3. Trimming pared 3 bases from V and 3 bases from J, leaving 14 bases between. Looked up from germline, CDR1 is DFQATT and CDR2 is SNEGSKA (reference sequence). In DNA, the CDR3 is TGCAGTGCTAGGGATAGCCGACGTCCTAATGAAAAACTGTTTTTT. Translated, it gives CSARDSRRPNEKLFF.

The chain employs TRBV7-9 and TRBJ2-1, with D tentatively TRBD2 (6 bases). CDR1 and CDR2 from the germline V gene are SEHNR and FQNEAQ (reference sequence). The CDR3 loop spans 16 amino acids. V was trimmed by 3 bases and J by 8 bases, leaving 20 bases between them. CDR3 protein: CASSFSALGGGDEQFF. The DNA of the CDR3 is TGTGCCAGCAGCTTCTCGGCCCTGGGGGGTGGGGATGAGCAGTTCTTC.

The chain has TRBV29-1 and TRBJ1-2, with 7 bases aligning to TRBD1. Germline CDR1 is SQVTM and CDR2 is ANQGSEA. J lost 1 base, V lost 1 base, and 9 bases had no gene match. There are 16 residues in the CDR3. The CDR3 DNA sequence: TGCAGCGTTGAAGTGTTAGGAGGGGGCGATAACTATGGCTACACCTTC. Translation gives CSVEVLGGGDNYGYTF.

The chain employs TRBV20-1 and TRBJ2-5, with 8 bases lining up with TRBD2. The CDR3 is made up of 12 amino acids. Germline V lookup: CDR1 DFQATT, CDR2 SNEGSKA (reference sequence). CDR3 loop: CSAGGGPPLLYF. The CDR3 DNA is TGCAGCGCCGGCGGGGGGCCCCCACTGCTGTACTTC.

The chain combines TRBV4-2 with TRBJ2-5; D might be TRBD1 (6 bases). The DNA end is a closer match to TRBJ2-7, so the J assignment may be wrong. Germline CDR1 LGHNA, CDR2 YNFKEQ. CDR3 size: 17 residues. The CDR3 reads CASSQRTGNRVSYEQYF. The CDR3 DNA is TGTGCCAGCAGCCAACGTACAGGGAACAGGGTCTCCTACGAGCAGTACTTC.

In the case of this clonotype: Mismatch with germline at one junction end may stem from a read error. This chain joins TRBV2 and TRBJ2-3; D not certain. Looked up from germline, CDR1 is SNHLY and CDR2 is FYNNEI. CDR3 size: 18 residues. CDR3 protein: CVSSEALLLGQSTDTQYF. As DNA, the CDR3 is TGTGTCAGCAGTGAAGCGCTTCTCCTTGGGCAGAGCACAGATACGCAGTATTTT.

In its sample, this clonotype was seen a few times. This chain joins TRBV20-1 and TRBJ2-7; maybe TRBD2 (5 bases). CDR3 length: 13 amino acids. Germline V gene sequence: CDR1 DFQATT, CDR2 SNEGSKA (reference sequence). V was cut by 4 bases and J by 3 bases, with 13 bases left in between. CDR3 in DNA: TGCAGTGCTACGCTCGGGATATTCTACGAGCAGTACTTC. It codes for CSATLGIFYEQYF.